This TCR beta chain emerged from a study of shared clonotypes between healthy human individuals. Overall study: CD4 naive cells filled three plates per donor, CD4 memory three, CD8 naive two and CD8 memory one.

Regarding the study as a whole: Generation probabilities of non-shared clonotypes were lower (relative to those shared by all four donors). Naive subsets typically showed greater estimated richness than memory subsets. When naive CD4 clonotypes were compared across a few donors, about 5% were shared.

This clone was picked up a small number of times. Its antigen is unknown. Germline V gives CDR1 SGHAT, CDR2 FQNNGV. This CDR3 is 13 amino acids long. Between the trimmed V and J ends, which lost 4 bases and 12 bases, there was a span of 13 bases. TCRdb's copy holds only in-frame clones and misses some; the assay was immunoSEQ multiplex PCR. The data show 2,500,000 or so clones, with around nine tenths seen just once and 0.13% to 0.15% held by the top ten. The chain couples TRBV11-2 to TRBJ1-6, with D unclear. The sample consisted of naive CD4+ T cells sorted from blood. Subset given: CD45RA+ positively selected. The sequence came from a man aged 18 to 29 in good health. The CDR3: CASSSQPRLPLHF. Here the CDR3 DNA reads TGTGCCAGCAGCTCGCAACCAAGGCTACCCCTCCACTTT.